Each of the 4 T cell receptor beta chains below was sequenced from the same sample in a study of CD8+ T cells in alopecia areata. Treatment noted: oral pan-JAK inhibitor, 5-10 mg twice daily. Reverse transcription of extracted RNA yielded cDNA, which provided the sequencing template. The table came from immunoSEQ multiplex PCR; TCRdb's copy has only in-frame clones and leaves some out. The repertoire holds over 150,000 clones, 50% to 60% seen once, with approximately 0.63% in the top ten. The material sequenced was CD4+ T cells sorted from blood, taken at week 4, from a patient treated with tofacitinib. These receptors were obtained from a human donor with alopecia areata.

This clone was found a few times. V usage is TRBV29-1 and J usage is TRBJ1-1, with D uncertain. From germline, CDR1 is SQVTM and CDR2 ANQGSEA. The CDR3 consists of 12 residues. The V end was cut by 5 bases, the J end by 3 bases, with 10 bases between. CDR3 DNA sequence: TGCAGCGTTCGGTCGAGGGACACTGAAGCTTTCTTT. Amino acid sequence: CSVRSRDTEAFF.

The chain links TRBV5-4 to TRBJ2-1, with D tentatively TRBD2 (5 bases). Trimming left V 4 bases short and J 3 bases short, with 11 bases between. The length of the CDR3 is 14 residues. Per germline, CDR1 SGHNT and CDR2 YYREEE (reference sequence). The CDR3 coding sequence is TGTGCCAGCAGCCCCAGGAGGAACTACAATGAGCAGTTCTTC. It is translated as CASSPRRNYNEQFF.

The chain is built from TRBV29-1 and TRBJ2-7, with 8 bases matching TRBD1. The J segment lost 0 bases and the V segment lost 7 bases, leaving 5 bases of the junction unmatched. Germline V gene data show CDR1 as SQVTM and CDR2 as ANQGSEA. The CDR3 contains 13 residues. The CDR3 sequence is CSGQGQGSYEQYF. Here the CDR3 DNA reads TGCAGCGGTCAAGGACAGGGCTCCTACGAGCAGTACTTC.

Only one count was recorded for this clone. The V call is TRBV5-1, the J call TRBJ2-5; maybe TRBD2 (5 bases). CDR1 is SGHRS, CDR2 YFSETQ, per germline. The CDR3 has 14 residues. Trimming left V 5 bases short and J 1 base short, with 12 bases between. The CDR3: CASSYEGAQETQYF. The DNA for the CDR3 is TGCGCCAGCAGTTACGAGGGTGCCCAAGAGACCCAGTACTTC. The full variable domain, rest sourced from reference TRBV5-1 and TRBJ2-5, is KAGVTQTPRYLIKTRGQQVTLSCSPISGHRSVSWYQQTPGQGLQFLFEYFSETQRNKGNFPGRFSGRQFSNSRSEMNVSTLELGDSALYLCASSYEGAQETQYFGPGTRLLVL.